The clone carrying this TCR beta chain was detected only a few times. Antigen unknown. This entry is derived from a study of T cells in Graves' hyperthyroidism and ophthalmopathy. From germline, CDR1 is SGHTA and CDR2 FQGNSA. The CDR3 is 15 residues long. V shed 5 bases and J shed 4 bases, with 17 bases lying between them. Findings and limits, study-wide: Most clonotypes expanded in thyroid above 0.001 were likewise present in blood.

Patients aged 18 to 65 had newly diagnosed hyperthyroidism lasting under 2 months. From more than 9.5 ml of fresh peripheral blood, PBMCs were isolated. Researchers amplified the TCR beta CDR3 regions from RNA transcripts. A first-round RT-PCR of the TCR CDR3 used the HTBI primer set. MiXCR, applied by TCRdb to the multiplex PCR reads, yields one record per CDR3 protein. The repertoire includes about 840,000 distinct CDR3 sequences, 38% of them detected once, and roughly 8.3% sits in the top ten. The sequence came from a man aged 18 to 35 with Graves' hyperthyroidism. Sequenced sample: blood. The V gene is TRBV7-2, the J gene TRBJ2-5; tentatively, D is TRBD2 (5 bases). This CDR3 is CASSKTSYGRETQYF. The CDR3 DNA reads TGTGCCAGCAGCAAAACTAGTTATGGACGAGAGACCCAGTACTTC.